Following are 29 T cell receptor beta chains from one sample sequenced in a study of blood T cell repertoires in COVID-19. Measured with immunoSEQ multiplex PCR; TCRdb has only the in-frame clones, and not every one. The sample includes about 370,000 clones, approximately 88% of them seen just once. Material: peripheral blood. These receptors were obtained from a woman aged 30 to 39 with COVID-19, enrolled during active disease.

The chain employs TRBV18 and TRBJ2-3; a weak D match, TRBD2 (6 bases). V was trimmed by 2 bases and J by 6 bases, leaving 9 bases between them. The germline V gene encodes CDR1 KGHSH and CDR2 LQKENI. The CDR3 covers 13 residues. As DNA, the CDR3 is TGTGCCAGCTCACCAGGGGGGATGGATACGCAGTATTTT. It encodes CASSPGGMDTQYF.

This sequence joins TRBV11-2 and TRBJ2-6; 9 bases map to TRBD1. Per the germline V gene, CDR1 is SGHAT and CDR2 is FQNNGV. After removal of 5 bases from V and 2 bases from J, the junction contained 10 bases not matched to a gene. The length of the CDR3 is 18 residues. The CDR3: CASSPPGQGRPGANVLTF. The CDR3 region has the DNA TGTGCCAGCAGCCCCCCGGGACAGGGTAGGCCTGGGGCCAACGTCCTGACTTTC.

CDR3: CASSVDPSGANNEQFF. The CDR3, as DNA: TGTGCCAGCAGCGTAGATCCTAGCGGGGCAAACAATGAGCAGTTCTTC. This rearrangement joins TRBV9 to TRBJ2-1; 9 bases align to TRBD2. This CDR3 region has 16 residues. CDR1 and CDR2 from the germline V gene are SGDLS and YYNGEE. The junction had 6 bases not matched to a gene; V was cut back by 0 bases and J by 5 bases.

The chain is built from TRBV29-1 and TRBJ2-7; D may be TRBD2 (6 bases). Germline CDR1 SQVTM, CDR2 ANQGSEA. This CDR3 comprises 10 residues. V was trimmed by 4 bases and J by 9 bases, leaving 10 bases between them. CDR3 in amino acids: CSVVTGRQYF. The CDR3 DNA follows: TGCAGCGTTGTCACCGGGAGGCAGTACTTC.

The chain employs TRBV5-6 and TRBJ1-5; D gene uncertain. The CDR3 is made up of 13 amino acids. Germline loops: CDR1 SGHDT, CDR2 YYEEEE. The germline V and J ends were trimmed by 1 base and 7 bases, with 9 bases remaining between them. The CDR3 reads CASSLSGGQPQHF. The CDR3 nucleotides are TGTGCCAGCAGCTTGTCTGGAGGGCAGCCCCAGCATTTT.

The chain carries TRBV7-9 and TRBJ1-4; D call uncertain. Germline CDR1 SEHNR, CDR2 FQNEAQ (reference sequence). The CDR3 is made up of 13 amino acids. The germline V and J ends were trimmed by 1 base and 5 bases, with 5 bases remaining between them. The CDR3 region is CASSLDLNEKLFF. In DNA, the CDR3 is TGTGCCAGCAGCTTAGACCTAAATGAAAAACTGTTTTTT. Full variable domain (remainder filled in from reference TRBV7-9 and TRBJ1-4): DTGVSQNPRHKITKRGQNVTFRCDPISEHNRLYWYRQTLGQGPEFLTYFQNEAQLEKSRLLSDRFSAERPKGSFSTLEIQRTEQGDSAMYLCASSLDLNEKLFFGSGTQLSVL.

The J gene is TRBJ2-5, the V gene TRBV5-1; 10 nucleotides align to TRBD1. This CDR3 spans 15 amino acids. CDR1 is SGHRS, CDR2 YFSETQ, per germline. V dropped 3 bases and J dropped 9; count of bases not matched to a gene: 11. The chain's CDR3 is CASSSGQGVGSSQYF. The CDR3 nucleotides are TGCGCCAGCAGCTCCGGACAGGGGGTAGGATCGTCCCAGTACTTC.

This clone appeared a few times. In DNA, the CDR3 is TGTGCCAGCAGCTTGGAAGCGGGGACCGGGGAGCTGTTTTTT. Translated: CASSLEAGTGELFF. The V gene is TRBV5-8, the J gene TRBJ2-2; 7 positions match TRBD2. The germline V gene has CDR1 SGHTS and CDR2 YDEGEE. The CDR3 consists of 14 residues. The V gene end was trimmed by 0 bases and the J gene end by 5 bases; junction bases not matched to a gene: 1. The full variable domain, completed using reference TRBV5-8 and TRBJ2-2, is EAGVTQSPTHLIKTRGQQATLRCSPISGHTSVYWYQQALGLGLQFLLWYDEGEERNRGNFPPRFSGRQFPNYSSELNVNALELEDSALYLCASSLEAGTGELFFGEGSRLTVL.

The CDR3 spells CASSQDLGTYNEQFF. DNA for the CDR3: TGCGCCAGCAGCCAAGACCTCGGGACCTACAATGAGCAGTTCTTC. The gene calls are TRBV4-3 and TRBJ2-1; D perhaps matches TRBD2 (5 bases). Germline CDR1 reads LGHNA; CDR2 reads YSLEER. V was shortened by 0 bases and J by 2 bases, with 8 bases between the two germline ends. CDR3 length: 15 amino acids.

The rearrangement joins TRBV4-2 to TRBJ1-1; 7 bases map to TRBD1. The CDR3 runs to 15 residues. Trimming at V came to 0 bases and at J to 1 base, leaving 2 bases not matched to a gene. The germline V gene encodes CDR1 LGHNA and CDR2 YNFKEQ. The CDR3: CASSQEKGANTEAFF. CDR3 sequence (DNA): TGTGCCAGCAGCCAAGAGAAGGGGGCGAACACTGAAGCTTTCTTT.

The rearrangement joins TRBV5-5 to TRBJ1-2; D is uncertain. The CDR3 has 15 residues. Germline V gene sequence: CDR1 SGHKS, CDR2 YYEKEE (reference sequence). Trimming removed 4 bases at V and 7 bases at J, with 20 bases between. The CDR3 sequence: CASSPGAGKIPGYTF. CDR3 sequence (DNA): TGTGCCAGCAGCCCTGGTGCAGGAAAAATACCTGGCTACACCTTC.

The chain recombines TRBV10-2 with TRBJ1-2; TRBD1 matches 7 bases. Looked up from germline, CDR1 is WSHSY and CDR2 is SAAADI. The CDR3 sequence is 13 residues long. V lost 6 bases to trimming and J lost 6 bases; unmatched junction nucleotides: 7. The CDR3 DNA reads TGCGCCAGCAGCCCCGAACAGGGGAATGGCTACACCTTC. Translation gives CASSPEQGNGYTF.

The chain has TRBV4-1 and TRBJ2-4; D is perhaps TRBD2 (7 bases). The germline V and J ends were trimmed by 8 bases and 7 bases, with 12 bases remaining between them. Germline assignment: CDR1 MGHRA and CDR2 YSYEKL. The CDR3 covers 12 residues. The CDR3, as DNA: TGCGCCAGCGGGGGGGCCGGGAACATTCAGTACTTC. It codes for CASGGAGNIQYF.

The chain employs TRBV10-1 and TRBJ1-3; possibly TRBD1 for D (6 bases). Germline CDR1 reads WNHNN; CDR2 reads SYGVQD (reference sequence). The ends were cut back, 9 bases at V and 0 bases at J, with 15 bases in the middle. This CDR3 has 15 amino acids. The CDR3 sequence: CASLNRVYSGNTIYF. CDR3 bases: TGCGCCAGTTTAAACAGGGTATACTCTGGAAACACCATATATTTT.

The genes are TRBV6-5 and TRBJ2-1, with D possibly TRBD1 on 6 matching bases. The germline V gene encodes CDR1 MNHEY and CDR2 SVGAGI. The CDR3 covers 13 residues. The V end lost 3 bases, the J end lost 10 bases, and 13 bases lay between the germline ends. The CDR3 nucleotides read TGTGCCAGCAGTTATAGTCTTGGACAGGAGCAGTTCTTC. As protein: CASSYSLGQEQFF.

The V and J genes are TRBV21-1 and TRBJ2-4; the DNA was not used to check the table's D call, TRBD1. TRBV21-1 constitutes a pseudogene. This CDR3 is 16 amino acids long. CDR3 in DNA: TGTGCCAGCAGCAGGGGACGGACAGGGGGCTTGTACATTCAGTACTTC. It is translated as CASSRGRTGGLYIQYF.

This chain joins TRBV27 and TRBJ2-2; D not certain. Germline values: CDR1 MNHEY, CDR2 SMNVEV (reference sequence). V was pared by 5 bases and J by 3 bases, with 7 bases between. CDR3 length equals 13 residues. CDR3 loop: CASSPYYTGELFF. CDR3 in DNA: TGTGCCAGCAGTCCCTACTACACCGGGGAGCTGTTTTTT.

The J gene is TRBJ1-4, the V gene TRBV9, with TRBD1 matching 8 bases. From germline, CDR1 is SGDLS and CDR2 YYNGEE. J was trimmed by 5 bases and V by 4 bases; bases with no gene match: 7. This CDR3 comprises 15 residues. This CDR3 is CASSPRTGPNEKLFF. The CDR3 DNA follows: TGTGCCAGCAGCCCGCGGACAGGGCCCAATGAAAAACTGTTTTTT.

The gene calls are TRBV5-1 and TRBJ2-5; 7 nucleotides line up with TRBD1. The CDR3 runs 14 residues. The germline gives CDR1 SGHRS, CDR2 YFSETQ. The junction had 3 bases not matched to a gene; V was cut back by 0 bases and J by 4 bases. In DNA form, the CDR3 reads TGCGCCAGCAGCTTGGGGGACAGAGGAGAGACCCAGTACTTC. This sequence encodes CASSLGDRGETQYF. The full variable domain, completed using reference TRBV5-1 and TRBJ2-5, is KAGVTQTPRYLIKTRGQQVTLSCSPISGHRSVSWYQQTPGQGLQFLFEYFSETQRNKGNFPGRFSGRQFSNSRSEMNVSTLELGDSALYLCASSLGDRGETQYFGPGTRLLVL.

V usage is TRBV9 and J usage is TRBJ1-2, with 8 bases lining up with TRBD1. This CDR3 contains 15 residues. V trimming: 3 bases; J trimming: 4 bases; junction bases outside the gene matches: 8. The germline CDR1 and CDR2 sequences are SGDLS and YYNGEE. This chain's CDR3 is CASSGGTGSIYGYTF. The CDR3 DNA sequence: TGTGCCAGCAGCGGCGGGACAGGAAGTATCTATGGCTACACCTTC.

The V and J genes are TRBV13 and TRBJ2-3, with D possibly matching TRBD2 (5 bases). Germline assignment: CDR1 PRHDT and CDR2 FYEKMQ (reference sequence). V lost 5 bases, J lost 9 bases, and 15 bases lay in between. CDR3 length: 13 residues. The CDR3 protein is CASSRVGVGTQYF. The CDR3 DNA is TGTGCCAGCAGCCGGGTGGGAGTAGGGACGCAGTATTTT.

This chain uses TRBV5-6 with TRBJ2-4, with D perhaps TRBD2 (6 bases). Germline values: CDR1 SGHDT, CDR2 YYEEEE. The ends were cut back, 2 bases at V and 9 bases at J, with 15 bases in the middle. The CDR3 extends over 14 amino acids. In nucleotides, the CDR3 is TGTGCCAGCAGCTTCCAAGCGGGTGGTGGCATTCAGTACTTC. This codes for CASSFQAGGGIQYF.

Comments on this clone: At the DNA level, this CDR3 is encoded by other sequences in the same sample as well. This sequence joins TRBV10-3 and TRBJ2-7; 8 positions agree with TRBD1. With 2 bases clipped from V and 7 bases from J, the junction kept 4 bases outside the gene matches. The germline V gene encodes CDR1 ENHRY and CDR2 SYGVKD. The CDR3 has 13 residues. The CDR3 DNA sequence: TGTGCCATCAGTGAGGGACAGGGCGGAGAGCAGTACTTC. Its translation: CAISEGQGGEQYF.

The chain is built from TRBV5-1 and TRBJ1-2; D possibly corresponds to TRBD1 (5 bases). Between the trimmed V and J ends, which lost 0 bases and 6 bases, there was a span of 24 bases. Germline V gene lookup returns CDR1 SGHRS and CDR2 YFSETQ. The CDR3 covers 18 residues. The CDR3 DNA reads as TGCGCCAGCAGCTTGGCGGGTTGGGGCACAGAGACCGCAGATGGCTACACCTTC. Residues: CASSLAGWGTETADGYTF.

CDR3 amino acids: CASSVARGSGSPTGELFF. CDR3 DNA: TGTGCCAGCAGCGTAGCCCGGGGAAGCGGGAGCCCCACCGGGGAGCTGTTTTTT. V usage is TRBV9 and J usage is TRBJ2-2, with 8 bases lining up with TRBD2. The CDR3 totals 18 residues. The V and J ends lost 0 bases and 4 bases, in that order; junction bases with no gene match: 11. From germline, CDR1 is SGDLS and CDR2 YYNGEE.

This clone was picked up a small number of times. This rearrangement joins TRBV5-6 to TRBJ2-3; D is unresolved. V lost 4 bases, J lost 5 bases, and 14 bases lay in between. Germline V gives CDR1 SGHDT, CDR2 YYEEEE. The CDR3 totals 14 residues. The CDR3 loop is CASSLSYRQDTQYF. The DNA of the CDR3 is TGTGCCAGCAGCCTCAGCTATCGACAAGATACGCAGTATTTT.

The V and J genes are TRBV7-9 and TRBJ2-2; a possible D gene is TRBD2 (5 bases). Germline V gene data show CDR1 as SEHNR and CDR2 as FQNEAQ (reference sequence). The V and J ends lost 2 bases and 11 bases respectively, with 12 bases between them. The CDR3 extends over 13 amino acids. The chain's CDR3 is CASSLYLGRELFF. The CDR3 nucleotides read TGTGCCAGCAGCTTATATCTGGGGAGAGAGCTGTTTTTT.

The V and J genes are TRBV2 and TRBJ2-5; D gene unclear. CDR1 is SNHLY, CDR2 FYNNEI, per germline. Deletions cut 10 bases from V and 5 bases from J, with 17 bases between. There are 13 residues in the CDR3. The CDR3 DNA follows: TGTGCCACCACACCGCCCCCCTTGGAGACCCAGTACTTC. Translating it yields CATTPPPLETQYF.

This clone occurred a few times. This chain connects TRBV29-1 to TRBJ2-5; 10 nucleotides line up with TRBD1. This CDR3 region has 14 residues. With 4 bases clipped from V and 5 bases from J, the junction kept 7 bases outside the gene matches. Looked up from germline, CDR1 is SQVTM and CDR2 is ANQGSEA. In DNA form, the CDR3 reads TGCAGCGTTGCAGGGACAGGGGTCGTGGAGACCCAGTACTTC. Translated: CSVAGTGVVETQYF.